The 18 T cell receptor beta chains given below trace back to one sample, sequenced in a study of cytomegalovirus exposure and HLA in healthy donors. Amplification used 60 Vbeta primers and 13 Jbeta primers. Clones were sequenced by immunoSEQ multiplex PCR, and TCRdb holds only the in-frame ones, with some missing. The sample yields about 160,000 clones, around 80% seen once. Sequencing used PBMCs. Receptors originate from a male donor in good health and CMV-seronegative.

The rearrangement links TRBV30 to TRBJ1-5; 10 bases are shared with TRBD1. V was clipped by 4 bases and J by 4 bases; unmatched bases: 7. The CDR3 spans 15 residues. Germline V gene data show CDR1 as GTSNPN and CDR2 as SVGIG (reference sequence). CDR3 in DNA: TGTGCCTGGAAGCCCCCGGGACAGGGGAATCAGCCCCAGCATTTT. It specifies CAWKPPGQGNQPQHF.

The rearrangement joins TRBV27 to TRBJ2-7; 7 nucleotides line up with TRBD1. The ends lost 6 bases at V and 3 bases at J; junction bases unmatched: 8. There are 14 residues in the CDR3. Germline V gene sequence: CDR1 MNHEY, CDR2 SMNVEV (reference sequence). Here the CDR3 DNA reads TGTGCCAGCAGCCTTCTCTCAGGGGGCTACGAGCAGTACTTC. Translation: CASSLLSGGYEQYF.

This clone has just a few counts. CDR3 amino acids: CASSLEDRGSDSGNTIYF. CDR3 coding DNA: TGTGCCAGCAGCTTAGAGGACAGGGGGTCCGACTCTGGAAACACCATATATTTT. The chain has TRBV13 and TRBJ1-3, with 10 bases that match TRBD1. Germline lookup yields CDR1 PRHDT and CDR2 FYEKMQ (reference sequence). V shed 1 base and J 0 bases; nucleotides not matched to a gene: 6. This CDR3 contains 18 residues.

This chain connects TRBV14 to TRBJ2-1, with 7 bases matching TRBD2. Per the germline V gene, CDR1 is SGHDN and CDR2 is FVKESK. The CDR3 is 16 amino acids. V trimming: 1 base; J trimming: 1 base; junction bases outside the gene matches: 4. Here the CDR3 reads CASSQVGGGSYNEQFF. The DNA of the CDR3 is TGTGCCAGCAGCCAAGTGGGGGGAGGGTCCTACAATGAGCAGTTCTTC.

Here the CDR3 DNA reads TGTGCCAGCAGCCCACGGACAGGGGGCAATCAGCCCCAGCATTTT. This encodes CASSPRTGGNQPQHF. The rearrangement joins TRBV5-8 to TRBJ1-5, with TRBD1 matching 9 bases. V lost 4 bases, J lost 2 bases, and 4 bases stayed unmatched. The CDR3 length is 15 residues. Germline CDR1 reads SGHTS; CDR2 reads YDEGEE. The complete variable domain, with remaining parts taken from reference TRBV5-8 and TRBJ1-5, reads EAGVTQSPTHLIKTRGQQATLRCSPISGHTSVYWYQQALGLGLQFLLWYDEGEERNRGNFPPRFSGRQFPNYSSELNVNALELEDSALYLCASSPRTGGNQPQHFGDGTRLSIL.

The chain carries TRBV30 and TRBJ1-2, with 8 nucleotides matching TRBD1. The CDR3 totals 14 residues. J gave up 4 bases and V 1 base, and 5 bases lay outside the gene matches. Germline CDR1 reads GTSNPN; CDR2 reads SVGIG (reference sequence). This CDR3 is CAWSGRDRLYGYTF. For the CDR3, the DNA is TGTGCCTGGAGTGGCCGGGACAGGCTCTATGGCTACACCTTC.

The CDR3: CASSLLAGLETQYF. The CDR3 DNA is TGCGCCAGCAGCCTGCTAGCGGGGCTGGAGACCCAGTACTTC. The chain couples TRBV5-1 to TRBJ2-5; 9 bases are a match to TRBD2. The V gene end was trimmed by 4 bases and the J gene end by 5 bases; junction bases not matched to a gene: 6. CDR3 length: 14 amino acids. Germline loops: CDR1 SGHRS, CDR2 YFSETQ.

The genes are TRBV7-2 and TRBJ1-3; 7 nucleotides line up with TRBD1. Germline-derived CDR1 and CDR2 are SGHTA and FQGNSA. Trimming at V came to 3 bases and at J to 0 bases, leaving 8 bases not matched to a gene. This CDR3 spans 17 amino acids. The CDR3 region is CASSLNRGFSSGNTIYF. The CDR3, as DNA: TGTGCCAGCAGCTTGAACAGGGGCTTCAGCTCTGGAAACACCATATATTTT.

This clone was counted a few times. The V and J genes are TRBV5-5 and TRBJ2-6; TRBD1 matches 7 bases. Germline CDR1 and CDR2: SGHKS and YYEKEE (reference sequence). This CDR3 region has 17 residues. Losses at the gene ends were 3 bases for V and 2 bases for J; bases not matched to a gene: 8. The CDR3 region is CASSSRIQGAGANVLTF. CDR3 nucleotide sequence: TGTGCCAGCAGCTCACGGATTCAGGGGGCTGGGGCCAACGTCCTGACTTTC.

The genes are TRBV9 and TRBJ2-3, with TRBD2 matching 9 bases. Trimming at V came to 0 bases and at J to 6 bases, leaving 5 bases not matched to a gene. Germline V gene data show CDR1 as SGDLS and CDR2 as YYNGEE. CDR3 length: 15 residues. The CDR3 is CASSVAVAGGDTQYF. CDR3 nucleotide sequence: TGTGCCAGCAGCGTAGCGGTTGCGGGAGGGGATACGCAGTATTTT.

This sequence joins TRBV2 and TRBJ1-4; 10 nucleotides agree with TRBD1. The length of the CDR3 is 15 residues. V lost 6 bases, J lost 8 bases, and 9 bases stayed unmatched. Germline V gene data show CDR1 as SNHLY and CDR2 as FYNNEI. CDR3 sequence reads: CASRTGTGAIEKLFF. CDR3 nucleotides: TGTGCCAGCAGAACCGGGACAGGGGCTATAGAAAAACTGTTTTTT.

The V call is TRBV19, the J call TRBJ1-5; 7 bases line up with TRBD1. From germline, CDR1 is LNHDA and CDR2 SQIVND (reference sequence). V dropped 1 base and J dropped 6; count of bases not matched to a gene: 6. There are 15 residues in the CDR3. The CDR3 reads CASSIAQGGGQPQHF. CDR3 coding DNA: TGTGCCAGTAGTATAGCTCAGGGGGGCGGTCAGCCCCAGCATTTT.

The V and J genes are TRBV4-1 and TRBJ2-7; 8 nucleotides agree with TRBD1. The CDR3 is made up of 14 amino acids. With V trimmed by 1 base and J by 9 bases, 8 bases remained unmatched. Germline V gene data show CDR1 as MGHRA and CDR2 as YSYEKL. The DNA of the CDR3 is TGCGCCAGCAGCCAAGTGGGACAGGTAAGCCGGCAGTACTTC. Translating it yields CASSQVGQVSRQYF.

The V and J genes are TRBV5-4 and TRBJ2-3; TRBD2 matches 13 bases. Per the germline V gene, CDR1 is SGHNT and CDR2 is YYREEE (reference sequence). Unmatched junction bases numbered 6, after V lost 3 bases and J lost 5 bases. CDR3 length: 16 residues. This CDR3 is CASSSPGLAGKDTQYF. The DNA of the CDR3 is TGTGCCAGCAGCTCGCCGGGACTAGCGGGGAAAGATACGCAGTATTTT.

This chain joins TRBV29-1 and TRBJ1-1; TRBD1 agrees at 12 bases. Germline values: CDR1 SQVTM, CDR2 ANQGSEA. Trimming at V came to 8 bases and at J to 4 bases, leaving 8 bases not matched to a gene. This CDR3 is built from 14 residues. The DNA of the CDR3 is TGCAGCACCGAGAGGGGACAGGGGGCCACTGAAGCTTTCTTT. Translated, it gives CSTERGQGATEAFF. Looking up the rest from reference TRBV29-1 and TRBJ1-1 gives the full variable domain: SAVISQKPSRDICQRGTSLTIQCQVDSQVTMMFWYRQQPGQSLTLIATANQGSEATYESGFVIDKFPISRPNLTFSTLTVSNMSPEDSSIYLCSTERGQGATEAFFGQGTRLTVV.

This clone was detected only a few times. DNA of the CDR3: TGCGCCAGCAGTCCCGGGACAGGGGGCGTAACTAATGAAAAACTGTTTTTT. This gives the protein CASSPGTGGVTNEKLFF. This chain joins TRBV4-3 and TRBJ1-4, with 12 bases matching TRBD1. V lost 6 bases to trimming and J lost 1 base; unmatched junction nucleotides: 6. Germline V gives CDR1 LGHNA, CDR2 YSLEER. The length of the CDR3 is 17 residues.

V gene TRBV6-6 combines with J gene TRBJ2-5, with TRBD2 matching over 10 bases. Germline loops: CDR1 MNHNY, CDR2 SVGAGI (reference sequence). The V segment lost 8 bases and the J segment 2 bases; nucleotides outside the gene matches: 5. The CDR3 extends over 14 amino acids. The CDR3 region has the DNA TGTGCCAGCTCCGTAGCGGGGGGTCAAGAGACCCAGTACTTC. Its translation is CASSVAGGQETQYF.

The chain joins TRBV7-3 to TRBJ2-2; 8 bases match TRBD2. Germline V gene sequence: CDR1 SGHTA, CDR2 FQGTGA. The CDR3 is 14 residues long. Trimming cost V 6 bases and J 0 bases; bases outside gene matches: 0. This CDR3 reads CASRGLANTGELFF. CDR3 DNA sequence: TGTGCCAGCAGGGGACTAGCGAACACCGGGGAGCTGTTTTTT.